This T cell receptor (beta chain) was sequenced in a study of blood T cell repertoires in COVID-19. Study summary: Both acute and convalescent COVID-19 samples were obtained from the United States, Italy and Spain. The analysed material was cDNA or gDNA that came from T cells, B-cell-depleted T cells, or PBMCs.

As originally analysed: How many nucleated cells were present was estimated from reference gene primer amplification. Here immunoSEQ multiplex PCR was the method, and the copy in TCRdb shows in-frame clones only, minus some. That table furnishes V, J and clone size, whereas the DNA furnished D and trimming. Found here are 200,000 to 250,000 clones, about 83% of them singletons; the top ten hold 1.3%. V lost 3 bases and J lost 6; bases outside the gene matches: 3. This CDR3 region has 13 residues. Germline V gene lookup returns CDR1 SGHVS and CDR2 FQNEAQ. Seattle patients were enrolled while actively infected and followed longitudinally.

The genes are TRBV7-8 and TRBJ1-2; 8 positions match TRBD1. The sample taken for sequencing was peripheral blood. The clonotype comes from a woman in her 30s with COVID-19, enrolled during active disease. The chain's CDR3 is CASSFVRGHGYTF. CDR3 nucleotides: TGTGCCAGCAGCTTTGTCAGGGGGCATGGCTACACCTTC.